This T cell receptor (beta chain) was profiled in a study of blood T cell repertoires in COVID-19. V was clipped by 6 bases and J by 4 bases, with 12 bases between them. The CDR3 length is 13 residues. In germline, CDR1 is MGHDK, CDR2 SYGVNS. Generated by immunoSEQ multiplex PCR, the TCRdb table keeps only in-frame clones and is missing some. The sample has about 180,000 clones; more than 75% are singletons. The clonotype was recovered from a person between 70 and 80 years old with COVID-19, enrolled during active disease. The sequencing input was peripheral blood. V is TRBV25-1 and J is TRBJ1-1; tentative D call: TRBD1 (6 bases). The CDR3, as DNA: TGTGCCAGCAGAGAACAGGGTACCACTGAAGCTTTCTTT. Protein: CASREQGTTEAFF.